Detailed here is one T cell receptor beta chain. The CDR3 runs to 18 residues. With V trimmed by 2 bases and J by 6 bases, 13 bases remained unmatched. The V gene's germline CDR1 is SGHVS and CDR2 FNYEAQ. The data stem from a study of blood T cell repertoires in COVID-19. Produced via immunoSEQ multiplex PCR; TCRdb's table is partial and in-frame only. This table has about 200,000 clones, approximately 83% appearing once. The sequencing input was PBMCs or T cells enriched from blood (not recorded which). V and J are TRBV7-6 and TRBJ2-1, with TRBD2 matching over 10 bases. The TCR originated in a woman aged 40 to 50 with acute COVID-19. The CDR3 loop is CASSLLAGDLPPLNEQFF. The CDR3, as DNA: TGTGCCAGCAGCTTACTAGCGGGAGACCTCCCCCCACTCAATGAGCAGTTCTTC. Drawing the rest from reference TRBV7-6 and TRBJ2-1, the complete variable domain is GAGVSQSPRYKVTKRGQDVALRCDPISGHVSLYWYRQALGQGPEFLTYFNYEAQQDKSGLPNDRFSAERPEGSISTLTIQRTEQRDSAMYRCASSLLAGDLPPLNEQFFGPGTRLTVL.